These 2 T cell receptor beta chains were sequenced from one sample in a study of CD4 T cells in relation to SARS-CoV-2 and coronaviruses. Profiling relied on immunoSEQ multiplex PCR, and the TCRdb table lists in-frame clones only, not all of them. The table records about 26,000 clones, 73% of them present only once. These TCRs are of unknown antigen specificity. Unexposed donor CD4+ T cells date from about 2011-2018, before the COVID-19 pandemic. Isolation of CD4+ T cells took place after less than twelve days in culture. Sequences were obtained from CD4+ T cells from PBMCs, cultured in vitro. The receptors originated from a human donor in good health.

The chain carries TRBV5-1 and TRBJ1-2, with a weak D call TRBD1 (6 bases). This CDR3 spans 15 amino acids. Trimming pared 5 bases from V and 0 bases from J, leaving 14 bases between. CDR1 is SGHRS, CDR2 YFSETQ, per germline. CDR3 sequence (DNA): TGCGCCAGCAGTACCATCGGACAGCCTAACTATGGCTACACCTTC. Protein: CASSTIGQPNYGYTF.

This chain joins TRBV28 and TRBJ1-1; D not resolved. Germline lookup yields CDR1 MDHEN and CDR2 SYDVKM. Trimming stripped 8 bases from V and 0 bases from J, with 13 bases between. This CDR3 spans 14 amino acids. As DNA, the CDR3 is TGTGCCAGCCCCCCTCCGGGTGTGAACACTGAAGCTTTCTTT. It yields the protein CASPPPGVNTEAFF.